This T cell receptor beta chain originates from a study of shared clonotypes between healthy human individuals. The overall study: Per-donor plates numbered three CD4 naive, three CD4 memory, two CD8 naive and one CD8 memory. Broader study findings: Large depth notwithstanding, sorted-subset sequencing proved incomplete by rarefaction. An effect of sequencing depth on clonotype sharing among donors was expected.

Remarks on this clone: No antigen is known for it.

The CDR3 is made up of 21 amino acids. Trimming took off 2 bases at V and 0 bases at J, with 25 bases between the two ends. Germline values: CDR1 LGHNT, CDR2 FRNRAP. Once extracted for a subset, genomic DNA was divided evenly among several immunoSEQ plates. TCRdb's copy holds only in-frame clones and misses some; the assay was immunoSEQ multiplex PCR. The data contain under 1,900,000 clones, about 98.5% of them seen just once; the ten biggest clones take up approximately 0.4%. This sequence was found in a man aged 25 to 40 in good health. The sequencing input was naive CD4+ T cells sorted from blood. Subset defined: CD45RA+ positively selected. The rearrangement uses TRBV12-5 and TRBJ2-2; maybe TRBD1 (6 bases). The chain's CDR3 is CASGLPRQVTNIYANTGELFF. For the CDR3, the DNA is TGTGCTAGTGGTTTGCCCCGACAGGTTACTAATATTTACGCGAACACCGGGGAGCTGTTTTTT.